This T cell receptor beta chain was documented in a study of blood T cell repertoires in COVID-19. This CDR3 has 15 residues. Sequencing was performed with immunoSEQ multiplex PCR; in TCRdb, only in-frame clones are kept and a portion is missing. The table has approximately 140,000 clones, about 83% seen once. Sequences were obtained from peripheral blood. The clonotype was recovered from a man aged 45-65 years with acute or convalescent COVID-19. This chain joins TRBV21-1 and TRBJ1-2. TRBV21-1 is assigned pseudogene status. The CDR3 DNA sequence: TGTGCCAGCAGCCAAAGACGGGATCCTAACTATGGCTACACCTTC. Its translation is CASSQRRDPNYGYTF.